The clone carrying this T cell receptor (beta chain) was seen only a few times. The data are from a study of blood T cells in healthy people across ages. A J-beta primer mix and a sample-barcoded 5' primer were used in a second PCR of roughly 6 to 11 cycles. TCRdb reprocessed the 5' RACE reads with MiXCR, giving one entry per CDR3 protein. This table has hundreds of thousands of distinct CDR3 sequences, roughly two fifths appearing once. V lost 6 bases to trimming and J lost 9 bases, with 17 bases between them. The CDR3 is 12 residues long. Germline-derived CDR1 and CDR2 are SQVTM and ANQGSEA. The material sequenced was blood. This chain uses TRBV29-1 with TRBJ1-2; D not resolved. This sequence was found in a man at least 80 years old in good health. The CDR3 DNA is TGCAGCGTCCTGACATACGGTGTTAGCTACACCTTC. It specifies CSVLTYGVSYTF.